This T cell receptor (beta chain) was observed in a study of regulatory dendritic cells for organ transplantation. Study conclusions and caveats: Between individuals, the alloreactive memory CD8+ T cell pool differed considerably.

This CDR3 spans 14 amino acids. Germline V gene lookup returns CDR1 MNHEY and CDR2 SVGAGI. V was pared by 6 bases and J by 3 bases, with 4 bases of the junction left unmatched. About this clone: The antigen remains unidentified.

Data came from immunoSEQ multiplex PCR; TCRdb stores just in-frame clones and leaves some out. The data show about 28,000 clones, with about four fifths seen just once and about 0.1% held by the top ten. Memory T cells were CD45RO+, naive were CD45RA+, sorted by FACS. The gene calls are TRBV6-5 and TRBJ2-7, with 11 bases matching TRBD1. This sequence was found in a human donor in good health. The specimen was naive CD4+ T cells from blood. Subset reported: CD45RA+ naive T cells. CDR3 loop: CASSRDRGYYEQYF. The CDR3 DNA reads TGTGCCAGCAGCCGGGACAGGGGGTACTACGAGCAGTACTTC.